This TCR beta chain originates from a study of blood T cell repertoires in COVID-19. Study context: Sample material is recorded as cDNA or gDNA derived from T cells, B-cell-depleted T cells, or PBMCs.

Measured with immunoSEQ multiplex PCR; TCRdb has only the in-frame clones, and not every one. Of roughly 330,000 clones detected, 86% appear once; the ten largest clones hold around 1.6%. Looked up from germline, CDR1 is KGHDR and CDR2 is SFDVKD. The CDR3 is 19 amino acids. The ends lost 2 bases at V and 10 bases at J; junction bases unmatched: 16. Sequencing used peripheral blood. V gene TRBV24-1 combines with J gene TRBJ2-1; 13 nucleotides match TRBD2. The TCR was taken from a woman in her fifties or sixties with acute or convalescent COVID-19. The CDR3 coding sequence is TGTGCCACCAGTGATTGGGGCGATGAACTAGCGGGAGGGCCGGGGGAGCAGTTCTTC. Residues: CATSDWGDELAGGPGEQFF.